The source of this TCR beta chain is a study of CXCR3-negative and CXCR3-positive naive CD8 T cells. CDR3 size: 14 residues. Germline loops: CDR1 SGHDN, CDR2 FVKESK. Under 350,000 cells per CD8+ T cell subset were flow-sorted in triplicate. Whole-study findings and limits: The authors found comparable surface CD5 between naive subsets and inferred TCR strength from TRB CDR3 properties. Researchers reported similar TRBV-TRBJ usage in naive CXCR3-negative and CXCR3-positive cells, though memory differed.

About this clonotype: Antigen: not known.

Carrying UMI labels, the TRB cDNA libraries were prepared through 5' RACE. TCRdb re-called the 5' RACE reads and shows each CDR3 protein once, DNA omitted. In all, the sample yields around 47,000 distinct CDR3 sequences. V usage is TRBV14 and J usage is TRBJ2-7. This sequence originates from a human donor in good health. Some clones in this sample may be carry-over from other donors' samples. Sequencing used memory CD8+ T cells from blood. The CDR3 here is CASSQVGGYYEQYF.